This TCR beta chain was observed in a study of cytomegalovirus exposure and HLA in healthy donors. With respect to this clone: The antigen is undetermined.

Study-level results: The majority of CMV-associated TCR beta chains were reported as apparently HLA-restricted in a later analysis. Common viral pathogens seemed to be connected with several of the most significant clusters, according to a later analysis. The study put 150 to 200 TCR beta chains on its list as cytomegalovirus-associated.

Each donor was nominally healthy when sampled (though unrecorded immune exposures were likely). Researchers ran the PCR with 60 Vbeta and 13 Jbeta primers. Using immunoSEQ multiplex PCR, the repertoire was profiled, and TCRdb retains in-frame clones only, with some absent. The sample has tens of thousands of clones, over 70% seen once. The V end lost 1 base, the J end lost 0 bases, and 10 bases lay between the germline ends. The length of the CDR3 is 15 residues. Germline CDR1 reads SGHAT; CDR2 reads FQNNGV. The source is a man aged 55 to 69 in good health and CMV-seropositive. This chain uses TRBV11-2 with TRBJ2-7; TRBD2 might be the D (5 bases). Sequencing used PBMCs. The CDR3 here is CASSLVSGFSYEQYF. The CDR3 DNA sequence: TGTGCCAGCAGCTTAGTGAGCGGTTTCTCCTACGAGCAGTACTTC.